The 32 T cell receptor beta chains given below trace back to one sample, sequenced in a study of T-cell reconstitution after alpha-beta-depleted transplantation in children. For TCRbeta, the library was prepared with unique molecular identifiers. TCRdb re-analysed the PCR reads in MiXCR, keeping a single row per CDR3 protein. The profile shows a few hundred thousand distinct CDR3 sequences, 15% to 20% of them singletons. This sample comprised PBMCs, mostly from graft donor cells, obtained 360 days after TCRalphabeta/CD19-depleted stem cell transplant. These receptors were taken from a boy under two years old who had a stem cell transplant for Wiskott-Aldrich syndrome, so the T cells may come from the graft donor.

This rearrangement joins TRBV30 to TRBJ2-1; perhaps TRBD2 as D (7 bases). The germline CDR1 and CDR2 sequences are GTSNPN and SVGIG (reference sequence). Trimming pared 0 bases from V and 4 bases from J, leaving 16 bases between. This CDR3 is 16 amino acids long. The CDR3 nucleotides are TGTGCCTGGAGTGTACGGGTTGCGGGGGCTTACAATGAGCAGTTCTTC. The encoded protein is CAWSVRVAGAYNEQFF.

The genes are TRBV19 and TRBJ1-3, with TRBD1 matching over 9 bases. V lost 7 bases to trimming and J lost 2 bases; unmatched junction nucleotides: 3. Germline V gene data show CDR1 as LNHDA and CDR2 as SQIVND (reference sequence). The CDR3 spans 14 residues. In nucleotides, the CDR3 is TGTGCCAGTACCGGGACAGGGACTGGAAACACCATATATTTT. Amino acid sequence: CASTGTGTGNTIYF.

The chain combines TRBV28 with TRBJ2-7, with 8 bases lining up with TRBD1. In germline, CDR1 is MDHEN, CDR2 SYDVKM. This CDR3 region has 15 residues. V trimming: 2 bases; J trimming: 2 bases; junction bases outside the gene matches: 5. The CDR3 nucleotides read TGTGCCAGCAGTTTAGGGGGGACAGGTCCCTACGAGCAGTACTTC. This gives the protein CASSLGGTGPYEQYF.

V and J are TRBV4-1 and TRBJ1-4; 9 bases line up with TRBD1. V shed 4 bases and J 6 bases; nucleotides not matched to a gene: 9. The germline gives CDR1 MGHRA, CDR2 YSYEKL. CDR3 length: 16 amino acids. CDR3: CASSLGQGGGYEKLFF. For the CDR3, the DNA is TGCGCCAGCAGCCTGGGACAGGGAGGGGGTTATGAAAAACTGTTTTTT.

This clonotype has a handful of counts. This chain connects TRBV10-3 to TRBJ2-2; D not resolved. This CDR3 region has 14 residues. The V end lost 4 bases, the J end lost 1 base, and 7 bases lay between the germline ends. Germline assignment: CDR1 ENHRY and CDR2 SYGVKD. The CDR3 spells CAISADLNTGELFF. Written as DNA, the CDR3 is TGTGCCATCAGTGCGGACCTGAACACCGGGGAGCTGTTTTTT.

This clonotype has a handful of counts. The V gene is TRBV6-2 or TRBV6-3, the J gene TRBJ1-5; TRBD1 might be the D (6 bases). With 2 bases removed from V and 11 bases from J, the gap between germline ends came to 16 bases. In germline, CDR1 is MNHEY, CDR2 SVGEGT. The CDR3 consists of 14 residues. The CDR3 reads CASSYGQIFAAQHF. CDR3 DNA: TGTGCCAGCAGTTACGGACAGATATTTGCAGCCCAGCATTTT.

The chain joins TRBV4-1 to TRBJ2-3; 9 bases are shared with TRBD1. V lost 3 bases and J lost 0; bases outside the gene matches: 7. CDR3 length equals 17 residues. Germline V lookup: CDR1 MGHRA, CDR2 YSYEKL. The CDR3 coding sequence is TGCGCCAGCAGCCAGAGGGACAGGGCTACTAGCACAGATACGCAGTATTTT. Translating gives CASSQRDRATSTDTQYF.

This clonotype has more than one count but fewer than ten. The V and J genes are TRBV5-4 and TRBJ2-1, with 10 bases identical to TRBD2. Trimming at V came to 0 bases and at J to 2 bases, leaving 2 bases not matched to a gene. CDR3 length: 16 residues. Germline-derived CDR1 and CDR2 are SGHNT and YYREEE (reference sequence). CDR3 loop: CASSLGTSGTYNEQFF. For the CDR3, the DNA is TGTGCCAGCAGCTTGGGCACTAGCGGGACCTACAATGAGCAGTTCTTC. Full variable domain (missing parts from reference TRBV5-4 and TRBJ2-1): ETGVTQSPTHLIKTRGQQVTLRCSSQSGHNTVSWYQQALGQGPQFIFQYYREEENGRGNFPPRFSGLQFPNYSSELNVNALELDDSALYLCASSLGTSGTYNEQFFGPGTRLTVL.

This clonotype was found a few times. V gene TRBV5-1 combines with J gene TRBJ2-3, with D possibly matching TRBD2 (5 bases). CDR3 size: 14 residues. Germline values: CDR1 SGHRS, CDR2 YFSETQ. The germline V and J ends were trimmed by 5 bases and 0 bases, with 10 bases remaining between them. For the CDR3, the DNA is TGCGCCAGCAGGCCCGGACTTAGCACAGATACGCAGTATTTT. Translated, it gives CASRPGLSTDTQYF.

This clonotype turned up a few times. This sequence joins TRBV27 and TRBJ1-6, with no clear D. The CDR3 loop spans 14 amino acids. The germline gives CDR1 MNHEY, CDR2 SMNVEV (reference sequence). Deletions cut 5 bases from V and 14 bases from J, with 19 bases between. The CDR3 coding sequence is TGTGCCAGCAGTACCCACACCGCGTCGCTTTCCCTCCACTTT. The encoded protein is CASSTHTASLSLHF.

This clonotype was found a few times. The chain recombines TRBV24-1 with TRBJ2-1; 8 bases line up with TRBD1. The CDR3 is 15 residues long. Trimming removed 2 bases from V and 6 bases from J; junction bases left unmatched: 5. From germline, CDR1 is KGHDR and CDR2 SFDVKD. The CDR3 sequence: CATSDYRTGINEQFF. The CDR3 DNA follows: TGTGCCACCAGTGATTATAGGACAGGGATCAATGAGCAGTTCTTC.

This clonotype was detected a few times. The CDR3: CSARDITGANVLTF. CDR3 nucleotides: TGCAGTGCTAGAGATATAACTGGGGCCAACGTCCTGACTTTC. This chain connects TRBV20-1 to TRBJ2-6; no reliable D call. The CDR3 runs to 14 residues. Trimming left V 0 bases short and J 2 bases short, with 5 bases between. Germline CDR1 is DFQATT and CDR2 is SNEGSKA (reference sequence).

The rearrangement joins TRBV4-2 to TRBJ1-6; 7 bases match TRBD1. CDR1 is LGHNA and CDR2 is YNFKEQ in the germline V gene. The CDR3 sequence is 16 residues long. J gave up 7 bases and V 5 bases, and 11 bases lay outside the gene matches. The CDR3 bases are TGTGCCAGCAGCGGGCGTGGCAGGGGGAGAAATTCACCCCTCCACTTT. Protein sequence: CASSGRGRGRNSPLHF.

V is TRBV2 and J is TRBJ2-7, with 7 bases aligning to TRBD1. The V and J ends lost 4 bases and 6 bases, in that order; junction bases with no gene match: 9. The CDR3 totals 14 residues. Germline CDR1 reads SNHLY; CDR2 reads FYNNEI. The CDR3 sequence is CASSVWTGSSEQYF. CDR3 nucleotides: TGTGCCAGCAGTGTATGGACAGGAAGTAGCGAGCAGTACTTC.

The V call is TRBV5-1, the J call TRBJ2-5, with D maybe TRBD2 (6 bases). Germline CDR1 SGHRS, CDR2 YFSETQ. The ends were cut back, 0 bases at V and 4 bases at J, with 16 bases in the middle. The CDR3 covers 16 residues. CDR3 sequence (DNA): TGCGCCAGCAGCTTGGCTGGGAGGAACTCAGGAGAGACCCAGTACTTC. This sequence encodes CASSLAGRNSGETQYF.

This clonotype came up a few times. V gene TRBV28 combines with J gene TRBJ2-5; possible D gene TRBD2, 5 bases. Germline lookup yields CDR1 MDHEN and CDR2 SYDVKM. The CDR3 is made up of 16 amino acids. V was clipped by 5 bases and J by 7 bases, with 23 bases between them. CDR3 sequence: CASSPAGLEGWGTQYF. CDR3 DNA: TGTGCCAGCAGTCCCGCTGGCCTTGAGGGCTGGGGGACCCAGTACTTC. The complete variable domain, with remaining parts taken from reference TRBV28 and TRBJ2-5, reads DVKVTQSSRYLVKRTGEKVFLECVQDMDHENMFWYRQDPGLGLRLIYFSYDVKMKEKGDIPEGYSVSREKKERFSLILESASTNQTSMYLCASSPAGLEGWGTQYFGPGTRLLVL.

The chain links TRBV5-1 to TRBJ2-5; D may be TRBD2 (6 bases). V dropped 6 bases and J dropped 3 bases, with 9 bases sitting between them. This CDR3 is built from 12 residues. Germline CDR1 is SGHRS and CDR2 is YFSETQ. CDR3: CASKIAEETQYF. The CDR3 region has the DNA TGCGCCAGCAAAATAGCGGAAGAGACCCAGTACTTC.

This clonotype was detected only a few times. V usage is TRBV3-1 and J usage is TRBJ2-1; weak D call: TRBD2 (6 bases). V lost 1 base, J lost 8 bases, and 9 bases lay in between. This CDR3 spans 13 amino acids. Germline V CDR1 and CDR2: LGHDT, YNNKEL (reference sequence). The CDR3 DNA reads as TGTGCCAGCAGCCAAGGTTCGGGGGATGAGCAGTTCTTC. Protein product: CASSQGSGDEQFF.

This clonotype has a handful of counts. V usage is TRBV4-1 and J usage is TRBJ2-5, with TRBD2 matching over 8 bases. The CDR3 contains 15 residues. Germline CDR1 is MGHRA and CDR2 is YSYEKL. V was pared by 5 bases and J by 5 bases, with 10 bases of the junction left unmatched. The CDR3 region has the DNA TGCGCCAGCAGCACTCGACTTAGCGGGGCGGAGACCCAGTACTTC. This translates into CASSTRLSGAETQYF.

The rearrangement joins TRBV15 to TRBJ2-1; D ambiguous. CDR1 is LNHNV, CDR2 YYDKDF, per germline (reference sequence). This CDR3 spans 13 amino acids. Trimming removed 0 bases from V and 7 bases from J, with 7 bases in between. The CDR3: CATSRDTRNEQFF. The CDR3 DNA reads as TGTGCCACCAGCAGAGATACGCGAAATGAGCAGTTCTTC.

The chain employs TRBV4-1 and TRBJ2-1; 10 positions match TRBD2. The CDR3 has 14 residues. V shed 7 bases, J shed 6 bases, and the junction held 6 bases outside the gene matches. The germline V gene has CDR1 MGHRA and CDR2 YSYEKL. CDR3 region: CASKPGLAPNEQFF. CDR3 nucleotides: TGCGCCAGCAAACCGGGACTAGCGCCCAATGAGCAGTTCTTC.

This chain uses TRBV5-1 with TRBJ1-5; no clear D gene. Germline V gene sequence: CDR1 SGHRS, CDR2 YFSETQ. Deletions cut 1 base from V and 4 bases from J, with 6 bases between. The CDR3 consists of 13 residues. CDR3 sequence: CASSLTLNQPQHF. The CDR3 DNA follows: TGCGCCAGCAGCTTGACCCTTAATCAGCCCCAGCATTTT.

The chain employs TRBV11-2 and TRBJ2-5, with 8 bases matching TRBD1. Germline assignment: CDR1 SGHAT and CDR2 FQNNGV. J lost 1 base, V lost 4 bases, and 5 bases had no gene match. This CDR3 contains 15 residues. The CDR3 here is CASSSRTGSQETQYF. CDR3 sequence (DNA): TGTGCCAGCAGCTCCCGGACAGGGAGCCAAGAGACCCAGTACTTC.

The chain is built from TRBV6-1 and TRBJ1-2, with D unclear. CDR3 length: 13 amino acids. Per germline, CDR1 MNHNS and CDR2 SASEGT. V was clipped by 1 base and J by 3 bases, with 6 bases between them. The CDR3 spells CASSEVPDYGYTF. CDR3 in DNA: TGTGCCAGCAGTGAAGTCCCAGACTATGGCTACACCTTC.

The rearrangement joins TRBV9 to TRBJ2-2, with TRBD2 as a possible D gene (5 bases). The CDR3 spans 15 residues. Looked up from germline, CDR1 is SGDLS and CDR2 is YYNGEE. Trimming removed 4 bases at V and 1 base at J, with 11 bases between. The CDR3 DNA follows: TGTGCCAGCAGCCACCCCCGGGAGAACACCGGGGAGCTGTTTTTT. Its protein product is CASSHPRENTGELFF.

The CDR3 DNA reads TGTGCCAGCAGCTTAGCCGGAAGGTGGTTAAGGTCCTACGAGCAGTACTTC. As protein: CASSLAGRWLRSYEQYF. This sequence joins TRBV7-2 and TRBJ2-7; the D is unclear. CDR3 size: 17 residues. Trimming stripped 0 bases from V and 1 base from J, with 16 bases between. Germline V gene sequence: CDR1 SGHTA, CDR2 FQGNSA.

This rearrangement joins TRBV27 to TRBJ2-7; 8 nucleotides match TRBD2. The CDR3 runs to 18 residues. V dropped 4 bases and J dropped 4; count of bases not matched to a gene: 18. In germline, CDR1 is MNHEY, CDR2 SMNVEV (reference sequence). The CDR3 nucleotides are TGTGCCAGCAGTTCTATGAGGTCTAGCGGGCCCGCATCTTACGAGCAGTACTTC. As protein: CASSSMRSSGPASYEQYF.

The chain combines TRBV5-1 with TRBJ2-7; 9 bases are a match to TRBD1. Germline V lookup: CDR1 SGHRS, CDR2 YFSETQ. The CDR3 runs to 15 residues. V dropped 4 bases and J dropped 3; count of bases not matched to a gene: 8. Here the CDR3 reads CASSRGTGRIYEQYF. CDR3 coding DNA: TGCGCCAGCAGCCGGGGGACAGGGAGGATCTACGAGCAGTACTTC.

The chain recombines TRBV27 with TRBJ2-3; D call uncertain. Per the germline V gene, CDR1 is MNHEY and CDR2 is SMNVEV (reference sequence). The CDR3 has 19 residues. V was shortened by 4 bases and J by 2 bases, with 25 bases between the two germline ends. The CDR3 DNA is TGTGCCAGCAGTTCCTACCCCCAGACTCCCCTTACCCTCACAGATACGCAGTATTTT. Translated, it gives CASSSYPQTPLTLTDTQYF.

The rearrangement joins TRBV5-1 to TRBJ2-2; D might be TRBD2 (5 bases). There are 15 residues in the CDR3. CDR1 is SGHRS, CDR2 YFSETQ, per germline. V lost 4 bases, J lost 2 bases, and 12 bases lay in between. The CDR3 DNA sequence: TGCGCCAGCAGCCCGGGAAACCTAAACACCGGGGAGCTGTTTTTT. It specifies CASSPGNLNTGELFF.

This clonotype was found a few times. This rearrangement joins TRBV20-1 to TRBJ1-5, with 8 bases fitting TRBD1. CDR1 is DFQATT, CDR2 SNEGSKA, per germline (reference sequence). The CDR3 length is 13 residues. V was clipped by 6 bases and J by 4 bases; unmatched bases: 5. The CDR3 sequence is CSARDRTNQPQHF. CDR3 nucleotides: TGCAGTGCCAGGGACAGGACAAATCAGCCCCAGCATTTT.

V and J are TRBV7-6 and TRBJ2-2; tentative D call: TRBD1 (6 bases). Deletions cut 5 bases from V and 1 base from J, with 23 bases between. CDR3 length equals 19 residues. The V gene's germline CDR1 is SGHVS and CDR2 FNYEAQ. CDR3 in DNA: TGTGCCAGCAGCGAAAAATGGAGCTGGACAGAGATGAACACCGGGGAGCTGTTTTTT. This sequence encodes CASSEKWSWTEMNTGELFF.